Listed here are 30 T cell receptor beta chains from one sample, sequenced in a study of CD8 T cells in ankylosing spondylitis. TCRdb re-derived calls from the 5' RACE reads in MiXCR, one entry per CDR3 protein. The table records about 280,000 distinct CDR3 sequences, 20% of them present only once. The material sequenced was blood, either unsorted or a sorted T cell fraction (not recorded which). These receptors all come from a male donor with ankylosing spondylitis or in good health (not recorded which).

The genes are TRBV7-9 and TRBJ2-3; maybe TRBD1 (5 bases). Trimming left V 5 bases short and J 4 bases short, with 10 bases between. Per germline, CDR1 SEHNR and CDR2 FQNEAQ (reference sequence). The CDR3 covers 13 residues. The CDR3 DNA follows: TGTGCCAGCAGCCCTACCAGGGCAGATACGCAGTATTTT. It encodes CASSPTRADTQYF.

The chain couples TRBV24-1 to TRBJ2-5; TRBD1 agrees at 9 bases. In germline, CDR1 is KGHDR, CDR2 SFDVKD. Trimming took 4 bases from V and 3 from J; bases not matched to a gene: 2. The CDR3 has 14 residues. CDR3 DNA sequence: TGTGCCACCAGTGACGGGGACAGGGAAGAGACCCAGTACTTC. The encoded protein is CATSDGDREETQYF.

The sample holds a few counts of this clonotype. V gene TRBV12-3 or TRBV12-4 combines with J gene TRBJ2-5, with D uncertain. This CDR3 region has 14 residues. Trimming left V 6 bases short and J 0 bases short, with 11 bases between. CDR3 DNA sequence: TGTGCCAGCAGCCCCTTTGAGTACCAAGAGACCCAGTACTTC. Its translation is CASSPFEYQETQYF.

The V and J genes are TRBV18 and TRBJ1-1; D gene ambiguous. CDR3 length: 14 residues. Trimming took off 2 bases at V and 1 base at J, with 8 bases between the two ends. The germline gives CDR1 KGHSH, CDR2 LQKENI. CDR3 protein: CASSPGSSNTEAFF. Written as DNA, the CDR3 is TGTGCCAGCTCACCAGGCAGTTCGAACACTGAAGCTTTCTTT.

The chain has TRBV19 and TRBJ1-1; unclear D gene. Per germline, CDR1 LNHDA and CDR2 SQIVND (reference sequence). V was trimmed by 4 bases and J by 0 bases, leaving 12 bases between them. CDR3 length equals 15 residues. The CDR3 reads CASSTYEGLNTEAFF. The CDR3 DNA is TGTGCCAGTAGTACCTACGAGGGTCTGAACACTGAAGCTTTCTTT.

This clonotype appeared a few times. The chain couples TRBV2 to TRBJ2-1, with D hard to call. Germline loops: CDR1 SNHLY, CDR2 FYNNEI. Trimming took off 10 bases at V and 2 bases at J, with 9 bases between the two ends. CDR3 length equals 12 residues. Here the CDR3 reads CATRRTYNEQFF. CDR3 DNA sequence: TGTGCCACCCGTCGAACCTACAATGAGCAGTTCTTC.

In this sample, this clonotype turned up a few times. The chain recombines TRBV5-1 with TRBJ2-5; tentatively, D is TRBD2 (5 bases). V was clipped by 0 bases and J by 2 bases, with 14 bases between them. The CDR3 loop spans 16 amino acids. Germline-derived CDR1 and CDR2 are SGHRS and YFSETQ. As DNA, the CDR3 is TGCGCCAGCAGCTTGGCCGGTGGACTGCAACAAGAGACCCAGTACTTC. Protein: CASSLAGGLQQETQYF.

This clonotype was recorded many times. The chain combines TRBV6-1 with TRBJ1-2, with a possible D match to TRBD1 (5 bases). The CDR3 totals 14 residues. V lost 7 bases and J 5 bases, leaving 17 bases between the germline ends. The germline gives CDR1 MNHNS, CDR2 SASEGT. As DNA, the CDR3 is TGTGCCAGCACACGCCGGGACTTACAGTATGGCTACACCTTC. Translation: CASTRRDLQYGYTF.

The rearrangement joins TRBV29-1 to TRBJ2-1; 14 bases are shared with TRBD2. J was trimmed by 0 bases and V by 6 bases; bases with no gene match: 7. CDR3 length equals 17 residues. Germline lookup yields CDR1 SQVTM and CDR2 ANQGSEA. DNA for the CDR3: TGCAGCGTGACCGGGACTAGCGGGGGTGGCTCCTACAATGAGCAGTTCTTC. This codes for CSVTGTSGGGSYNEQFF.

This clonotype appeared a few times. V usage is TRBV18 and J usage is TRBJ2-1; TRBD1 agrees at 11 bases. J lost 7 bases, V lost 3 bases, and 5 bases had no gene match. Germline values: CDR1 KGHSH, CDR2 LQKENI. The CDR3 extends over 15 amino acids. The CDR3, as DNA: TGTGCCAGCTCACCGATCGGACAGGGGGCGAATGAGCAGTTCTTC. It specifies CASSPIGQGANEQFF.

Concerning this clonotype: One junction end disagrees with the germline gene, perhaps due to a read error. For the CDR3, the DNA is TGTACCAGCAGTGAAGCCCGGGGATCCTATGGCTACACCTTC. Translating gives CTSSEARGSYGYTF. The rearrangement uses TRBV6-1 and TRBJ1-2; D gene uncertain. CDR1 is MNHNS, CDR2 SASEGT, per germline. This CDR3 region has 14 residues.

DNA of the CDR3: TGTGCCAGCAGCAACGGGCGGGGGGAAACCATATATTTT. Protein product: CASSNGRGETIYF. V gene TRBV7-3 combines with J gene TRBJ1-3; tentative D call: TRBD1 (5 bases). This CDR3 comprises 13 residues. Germline V gene data show CDR1 as SGHTA and CDR2 as FQGTGA. Trimming removed 5 bases at V and 10 bases at J, with 15 bases between.

This clonotype was seen a few times. The J gene is TRBJ2-3, the V gene TRBV29-1; no firm D call. This CDR3 comprises 15 residues. Trimming cost V 5 bases and J 0 bases, with 15 bases left between them. Germline V gene data show CDR1 as SQVTM and CDR2 as ANQGSEA. DNA for the CDR3: TGCAGCGTTTTCCCGTTATCCCCTAGCACAGATACGCAGTATTTT. Encoded protein: CSVFPLSPSTDTQYF.

This clonotype was seen repeatedly, ten times or more. The chain links TRBV20-1 to TRBJ1-1; 9 nucleotides align to TRBD1. J gave up 5 bases and V 0 bases, and 10 bases lay outside the gene matches. The CDR3 is 16 residues long. Germline V CDR1 and CDR2: DFQATT, SNEGSKA (reference sequence). The chain's CDR3 is CSARDVTGGLWTEAFF. Written as DNA, the CDR3 is TGCAGTGCTAGAGATGTGACAGGGGGTCTTTGGACTGAAGCTTTCTTT.

CDR3 region: CASSVRGTSPLHF. The CDR3 DNA reads as TGTGCCAGCAGTGTGAGAGGAACTTCACCCCTCCACTTT. The chain combines TRBV2 with TRBJ1-6; no firm D call. Between the trimmed V and J ends, which lost 4 bases and 9 bases, there was a span of 10 bases. Germline-derived CDR1 and CDR2 are SNHLY and FYNNEI. CDR3 length equals 13 residues.

This clonotype has more than one count but fewer than ten. V gene TRBV18 combines with J gene TRBJ2-3; TRBD1 might be the D (5 bases). V was shortened by 3 bases and J by 0 bases, with 16 bases between the two germline ends. Germline V gene data show CDR1 as KGHSH and CDR2 as LQKENI. The CDR3 contains 17 residues. The CDR3 nucleotides read TGTGCCAGCTCACCCCTCCGAGCAGGGCCAAGCACAGATACGCAGTATTTT. Protein product: CASSPLRAGPSTDTQYF.

This clonotype was observed a few times. V and J are TRBV5-1 and TRBJ1-1; 10 positions match TRBD1. The CDR3 runs 16 residues. Germline loops: CDR1 SGHRS, CDR2 YFSETQ. The V and J ends lost 4 bases and 3 bases, in that order; junction bases with no gene match: 9. CDR3 residues: CASSPKAGTGDTEAFF. In nucleotides, the CDR3 is TGCGCCAGCAGCCCTAAAGCCGGGACAGGGGACACTGAAGCTTTCTTT. Filled out from reference TRBV5-1 and TRBJ1-1, the complete variable domain reads KAGVTQTPRYLIKTRGQQVTLSCSPISGHRSVSWYQQTPGQGLQFLFEYFSETQRNKGNFPGRFSGRQFSNSRSEMNVSTLELGDSALYLCASSPKAGTGDTEAFFGQGTRLTVV.

This clonotype was counted many times. The chain combines TRBV5-1 with TRBJ2-1; 8 bases line up with TRBD2. CDR1 SGHRS and CDR2 YFSETQ come from the germline V gene. The CDR3 spans 17 residues. J lost 6 bases, V lost 4 bases, and 15 bases had no gene match. CDR3 loop: CASSPGLAGRGFNEQFF. The CDR3 DNA reads TGCGCCAGCAGCCCTGGGCTAGCGGGCCGAGGTTTCAATGAGCAGTTCTTC.

This chain connects TRBV24-1 to TRBJ2-1; 8 nucleotides line up with TRBD1. CDR1 and CDR2 from the germline V gene are KGHDR and SFDVKD. The CDR3 spans 14 residues. Losses at the gene ends were 1 base for V and 10 bases for J; bases not matched to a gene: 5. In nucleotides, the CDR3 is TGTGCCACCAGTGATTTCATCAGGGGGCAGGAGCAGTTCTTC. Translation: CATSDFIRGQEQFF.

This chain connects TRBV12-3 or TRBV12-4 to TRBJ1-6; 9 positions agree with TRBD1. J lost 7 bases, V lost 5 bases, and 3 bases had no gene match. The CDR3 loop spans 14 amino acids. The CDR3 sequence: CASSPTGGNSPLHF. CDR3 nucleotides: TGTGCCAGCAGTCCGACAGGGGGAAATTCACCCCTCCACTTT.

This clonotype was found a few times. A much larger clone differs from this one at a single base, so this may be a read error. This chain joins TRBV12-3 or TRBV12-4 and TRBJ2-1; 7 bases agree with TRBD2. The CDR3 has 14 residues. J gave up 3 bases and V 5 bases, and 4 bases lay outside the gene matches. CDR3 DNA sequence: TGTGCCAGCAGTCCCAGCGGGATCTACAATGAGCAGTTCTTC. Translated, it gives CASSPSGIYNEQFF.

The V call is TRBV2, the J call TRBJ2-2; D is possibly TRBD1 (5 bases). The CDR3 loop spans 15 amino acids. V shed 7 bases and J shed 0 bases, with 12 bases lying between them. The germline CDR1 and CDR2 sequences are SNHLY and FYNNEI. The CDR3 DNA sequence: TGTGCCAGCATATTAGACAGAACGAACACCGGGGAGCTGTTTTTT. Its translation: CASILDRTNTGELFF.

This rearrangement joins TRBV28 to TRBJ1-6; D call uncertain. Trimming took 6 bases from V and 0 from J, leaving 12 bases between them. This CDR3 contains 16 residues. Germline-derived CDR1 and CDR2 are MDHEN and SYDVKM. CDR3 sequence reads: CASSPKSLSYNSPLHF. The DNA for the CDR3 is TGTGCCAGCAGCCCCAAGAGCCTCTCCTATAATTCACCCCTCCACTTT.

This chain links TRBV14 with TRBJ2-5; 8 nucleotides line up with TRBD1. The CDR3 sequence is 16 residues long. The germline gives CDR1 SGHDN, CDR2 FVKESK. Unmatched junction bases numbered 10, after V lost 0 bases and J lost 7 bases. CDR3 region: CASSQEARTGKGTQYF. The CDR3 DNA sequence: TGTGCCAGCAGCCAAGAAGCTCGGACAGGGAAAGGGACCCAGTACTTC.

The chain combines TRBV4-1 with TRBJ1-2; maybe TRBD1 (6 bases). This CDR3 is 14 amino acids long. The ends were cut back, 0 bases at V and 5 bases at J, with 10 bases in the middle. From germline, CDR1 is MGHRA and CDR2 YSYEKL. This CDR3 reads CASSQDQQGYGYTF. CDR3 DNA sequence: TGCGCCAGCAGCCAAGATCAACAGGGTTATGGCTACACCTTC.

This clonotype was detected many times. The rearrangement links TRBV28 to TRBJ2-3; D perhaps matches TRBD1 (5 bases). Germline V CDR1 and CDR2: MDHEN, SYDVKM. The CDR3 has 13 amino acids. V was pared by 7 bases and J by 2 bases, with 10 bases between. The CDR3 DNA sequence: TGTGCCAGCAACCGACAGCACACAGATACGCAGTATTTT. It encodes CASNRQHTDTQYF.

This chain links TRBV5-5 with TRBJ2-1, with 10 bases fitting TRBD1. J was trimmed by 6 bases and V by 3 bases; bases with no gene match: 3. This CDR3 is 14 amino acids long. Germline V gene sequence: CDR1 SGHKS, CDR2 YYEKEE (reference sequence). The CDR3 DNA is TGTGCCAGCAGCTGGGACAGGGGTTCCAATGAGCAGTTCTTC. It yields the protein CASSWDRGSNEQFF. Together with reference TRBV5-5 and TRBJ2-1, the CDR3 gives the full variable domain: DAGVTQSPTHLIKTRGQQVTLRCSPISGHKSVSWYQQVLGQGPQFIFQYYEKEERGRGNFPDRFSARQFPNYSSELNVNALLLGDSALYLCASSWDRGSNEQFFGPGTRLTVL.

The table lists this clonotype with many counts. The V and J genes are TRBV29-1 and TRBJ2-5; 7 bases match TRBD1. V was pared by 5 bases and J by 5 bases, with 5 bases of the junction left unmatched. The CDR3 has 12 amino acids. Germline CDR1 is SQVTM and CDR2 is ANQGSEA. The CDR3 nucleotides are TGCAGCGTTTACAGGGGCACGGAGACCCAGTACTTC. Protein: CSVYRGTETQYF. Full variable domain (remainder filled in from reference TRBV29-1 and TRBJ2-5): SAVISQKPSRDICQRGTSLTIQCQVDSQVTMMFWYRQQPGQSLTLIATANQGSEATYESGFVIDKFPISRPNLTFSTLTVSNMSPEDSSIYLCSVYRGTETQYFGPGTRLLVL.

This clonotype appeared a few times. Compared with germline, one end of the junction differs, possibly owing to a read error. This chain links TRBV4-1 with TRBJ2-3; either TRBD1 or TRBD2 may supply D (6 bases each). Per the germline V gene, CDR1 is MGHRA and CDR2 is YSYEKL. The CDR3 is 12 residues long. The CDR3 sequence: CASSQGGDTQYF. In DNA, the CDR3 is TGTGCCAGCAGCCAAGGGGGGGATACGCAGTATTTT.

This clonotype was detected only a few times. The gene calls are TRBV11-2 and TRBJ2-1; D not resolved. There are 14 residues in the CDR3. Germline assignment: CDR1 SGHAT and CDR2 FQNNGV. Trimming pared 4 bases from V and 6 bases from J, leaving 13 bases between. The CDR3 bases are TGTGCCAGCAGCTCCCGTAAGACGGGCAATGAGCAGTTCTTC. Its translation is CASSSRKTGNEQFF.